Below are 8 T cell receptor beta chains sequenced from a single sample in a study of regulatory T cells in long-lasting Graves disease. Time point meaning: persistent/refractory GD, antithyroid drugs over 5 years with positive TRAb. Researchers made the TCR library from RNA that was extracted from PBMCs. In building TCR beta libraries, iRepertoire HTBI primers were used together with Arm-PCR of CDR3 regions. TCRdb re-called the multiplex PCR reads through MiXCR, storing one row per CDR3 protein. This table holds under 500,000 distinct CDR3 sequences, 20% to 25% found once. The source was peripheral blood mononuclear cells (PBMCs), collected when the disease was refractory, from a patient treated with antithyroid drugs. The receptors originated from a female donor with Graves disease.

Ten or more counts support this clonotype. V and J are TRBV20-1 and TRBJ1-2; 7 bases are a match to TRBD1. The V and J ends lost 0 bases and 5 bases, in that order; junction bases with no gene match: 9. CDR1 is DFQATT and CDR2 is SNEGSKA in the germline V gene (reference sequence). This CDR3 has 15 residues. The CDR3: CSARDKEGAYYGYTF. The CDR3 DNA reads TGCAGTGCTAGAGATAAAGAGGGGGCGTATTATGGCTACACCTTC.

This clonotype was seen more than once but under ten times. This sequence joins TRBV5-4 and TRBJ1-2, with a possible D match to TRBD1 (5 bases). The CDR3 sequence is 14 residues long. V lost 1 base, J lost 8 bases, and 15 bases lay in between. Germline V lookup: CDR1 SGHNT, CDR2 YYREEE (reference sequence). In nucleotides, the CDR3 is TGTGCCAGCAGCTTGTTCCAGGGCGCGGGAGGCTACACCTTC. Amino acids: CASSLFQGAGGYTF. Combining the CDR3 with reference TRBV5-4 and TRBJ1-2 gives the whole variable domain ETGVTQSPTHLIKTRGQQVTLRCSSQSGHNTVSWYQQALGQGPQFIFQYYREEENGRGNFPPRFSGLQFPNYSSELNVNALELDDSALYLCASSLFQGAGGYTFGSGTRLTVV.

This clonotype was seen more than once but under ten times. The chain carries TRBV5-1 and TRBJ1-2, with D hard to call. Germline CDR1 is SGHRS and CDR2 is YFSETQ. The CDR3 sequence is 14 residues long. The germline V and J ends were trimmed by 0 bases and 8 bases, with 14 bases remaining between them. The CDR3 region is CASSLASGARGYTF. The CDR3 DNA is TGCGCCAGCAGCTTGGCCTCGGGAGCTCGGGGCTACACCTTC.

This chain connects TRBV6-2 or TRBV6-3 to TRBJ1-2; TRBD1 aligns across 10 bases. CDR3 length: 16 residues. The V segment lost 3 bases and the J segment 4 bases; nucleotides outside the gene matches: 8. Germline values: CDR1 MNHEY, CDR2 SVGEGT. The CDR3 sequence is CASSYQGDRGRYGYTF. CDR3 coding DNA: TGTGCCAGCAGTTATCAGGGGGACAGGGGTCGCTATGGCTACACCTTC.

This clonotype was seen a few times. The gene calls are TRBV9 and TRBJ1-2; weak D call: TRBD1 (6 bases). V lost 3 bases and J lost 7, with 16 bases in between. Germline assignment: CDR1 SGDLS and CDR2 YYNGEE. The CDR3 contains 14 residues. The CDR3 DNA is TGTGCCAGCAGCGCAAGGGGGTTCGGCGGTGGCTACACCTTC. This gives the protein CASSARGFGGGYTF.

A note on this clonotype: A read error may be the cause here, since a much bigger clone is one base away. V and J are TRBV5-1 and TRBJ1-1; D call uncertain. CDR3 length: 13 amino acids. Per the germline V gene, CDR1 is SGHRS and CDR2 is YFSETQ. Trimming removed 3 bases from V and 3 bases from J, with 9 bases in between. For the CDR3, the DNA is TGCGCCAGCAGCTCGTGGGTGGACACTGAAGCTTTCTTT. Its protein is CASSSWVDTEAFF.

This clonotype was recorded at least ten times. This chain links TRBV19 with TRBJ1-5; no firm D call. Trimming cost V 5 bases and J 4 bases, with 9 bases left between them. This CDR3 is 13 amino acids long. Germline values: CDR1 LNHDA, CDR2 SQIVND (reference sequence). CDR3 nucleotides: TGTGCCAGTAGTGATGGTGGGAATCAGCCCCAGCATTTT. Amino acids: CASSDGGNQPQHF.

This clonotype was seen many times. The chain recombines TRBV28 with TRBJ2-7; D gene uncertain. The CDR3 extends over 12 amino acids. Germline V gene data show CDR1 as MDHEN and CDR2 as SYDVKM. Between the trimmed V and J ends, which lost 6 bases and 0 bases, there was a span of 6 bases. In DNA form, the CDR3 reads TGTGCCAGCAGACGGAGCTCCTACGAGCAGTACTTC. As protein: CASRRSSYEQYF.